This T cell receptor beta chain is drawn from a study of shared clonotypes between healthy human individuals. At the level of the study: Each donor contributed plates that comprised three CD4 naive, three CD4 memory, two CD8 naive and one CD8 memory.

General study findings and limits: As a rule, naive subsets had a larger estimated richness than memory subsets.

Using roughly 180 ng DNA, 30,000 or so T cell genomes, the sorted-subset replicate PCRs were run. As originally analysed: ImmunoSEQ sequences covered only the junction and lacked quality scores; filtering therefore differed. Clones were read by immunoSEQ multiplex PCR, and TCRdb kept only the in-frame ones, dropping some. V, J and clone size were drawn from that table, and D and trimming were deduced from the DNA. Among roughly 2,000,000 clones, over 85% were seen once, and the ten largest hold around 1%. As defined, naive CD8 cells were CD45RO-negative and positively selected for CCR7, with terminally differentiated effector memory CD45RA+ cells excluded. Concerning this clone: Its antigen is not identified.

The sequenced sample was naive CD8+ T cells sorted from blood. This sequence originates from a man aged 18-30 years in good health.

In DNA, the CDR3 is TGTGCCAGCAGTTCCTGGACTGCTACTAACTATGGCTACACCTTC. It codes for CASSSWTATNYGYTF. The chain uses TRBV28 and TRBJ1-2, with no clear D. Germline V gene sequence: CDR1 MDHEN, CDR2 SYDVKM. Trimming cost V 4 bases and J 0 bases, with 12 bases left between them. The CDR3 spans 15 residues.